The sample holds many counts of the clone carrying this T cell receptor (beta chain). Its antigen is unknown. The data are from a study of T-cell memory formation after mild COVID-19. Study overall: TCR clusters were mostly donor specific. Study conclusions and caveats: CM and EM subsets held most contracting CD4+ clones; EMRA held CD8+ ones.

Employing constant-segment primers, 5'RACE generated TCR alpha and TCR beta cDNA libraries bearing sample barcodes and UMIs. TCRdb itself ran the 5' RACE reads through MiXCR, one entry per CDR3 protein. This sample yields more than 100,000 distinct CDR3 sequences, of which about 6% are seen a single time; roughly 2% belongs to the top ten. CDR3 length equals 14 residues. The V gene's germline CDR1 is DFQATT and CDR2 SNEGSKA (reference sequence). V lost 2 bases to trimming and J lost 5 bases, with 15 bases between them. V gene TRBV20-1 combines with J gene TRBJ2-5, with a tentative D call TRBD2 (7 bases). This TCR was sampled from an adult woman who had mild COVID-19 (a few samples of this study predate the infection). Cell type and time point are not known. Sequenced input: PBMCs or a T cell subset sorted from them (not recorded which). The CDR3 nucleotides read TGCAGTGCTAGACAGGCGGGGGCGCGGGAGACCCAGTACTTC. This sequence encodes CSARQAGARETQYF.